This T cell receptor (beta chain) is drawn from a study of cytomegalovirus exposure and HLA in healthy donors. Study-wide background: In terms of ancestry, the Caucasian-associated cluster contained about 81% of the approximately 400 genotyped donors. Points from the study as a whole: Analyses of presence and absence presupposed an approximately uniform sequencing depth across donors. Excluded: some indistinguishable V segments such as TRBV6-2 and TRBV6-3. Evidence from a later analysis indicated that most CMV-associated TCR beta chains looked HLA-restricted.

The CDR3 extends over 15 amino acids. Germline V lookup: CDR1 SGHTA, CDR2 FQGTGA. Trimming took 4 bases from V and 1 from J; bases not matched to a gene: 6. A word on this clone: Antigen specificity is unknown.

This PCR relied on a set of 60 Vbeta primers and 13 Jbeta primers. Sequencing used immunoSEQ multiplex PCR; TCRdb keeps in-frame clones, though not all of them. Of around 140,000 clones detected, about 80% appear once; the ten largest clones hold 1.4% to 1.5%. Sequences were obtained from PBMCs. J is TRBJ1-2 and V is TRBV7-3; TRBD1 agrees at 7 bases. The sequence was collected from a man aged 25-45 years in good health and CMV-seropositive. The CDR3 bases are TGTGCCAGCAGCTCGTCCGGGACAGTTAACTATGGCTACACCTTC. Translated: CASSSSGTVNYGYTF.